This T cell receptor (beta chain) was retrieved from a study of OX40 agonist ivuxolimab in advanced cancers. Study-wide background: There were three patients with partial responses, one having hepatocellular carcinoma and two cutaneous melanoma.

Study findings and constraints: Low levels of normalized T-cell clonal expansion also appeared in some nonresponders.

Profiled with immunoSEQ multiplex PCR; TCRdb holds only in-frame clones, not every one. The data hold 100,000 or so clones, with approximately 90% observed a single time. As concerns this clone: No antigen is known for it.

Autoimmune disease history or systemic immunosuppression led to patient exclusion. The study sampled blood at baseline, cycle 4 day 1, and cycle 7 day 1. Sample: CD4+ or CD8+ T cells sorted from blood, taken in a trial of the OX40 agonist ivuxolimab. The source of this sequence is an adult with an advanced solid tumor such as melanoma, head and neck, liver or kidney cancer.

CDR3 amino acids: CASSLDQTRGYEQYF. The CDR3 DNA follows: TGTGCCAGCAGCTTAGACCAGACTCGGGGCTACGAGCAGTACTTC. The genes are TRBV11-2 and TRBJ2-7; TRBD2 is a possible D gene (5 bases). Germline assignment: CDR1 SGHAT and CDR2 FQNNGV. The length of the CDR3 is 15 residues. V gave up 0 bases and J gave up 3 bases, with 12 bases separating them.